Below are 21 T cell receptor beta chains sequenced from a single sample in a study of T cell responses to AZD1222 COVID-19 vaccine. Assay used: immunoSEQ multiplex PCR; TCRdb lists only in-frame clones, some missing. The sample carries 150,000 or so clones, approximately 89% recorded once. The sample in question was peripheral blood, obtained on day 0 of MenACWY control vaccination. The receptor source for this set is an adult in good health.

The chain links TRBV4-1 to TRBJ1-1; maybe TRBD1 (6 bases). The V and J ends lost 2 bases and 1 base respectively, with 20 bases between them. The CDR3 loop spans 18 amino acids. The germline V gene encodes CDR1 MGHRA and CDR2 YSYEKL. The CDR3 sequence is CASSQYGTLAEGNTEAFF. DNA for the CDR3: TGCGCCAGCAGCCAATACGGGACATTGGCAGAGGGGAACACTGAAGCTTTCTTT.

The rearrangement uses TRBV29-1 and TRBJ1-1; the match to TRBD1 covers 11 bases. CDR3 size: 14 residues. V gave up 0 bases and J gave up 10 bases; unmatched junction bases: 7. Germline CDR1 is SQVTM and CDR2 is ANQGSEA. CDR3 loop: CSVEEWTGGLGAFF. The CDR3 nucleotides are TGCAGCGTTGAAGAGTGGACAGGGGGCTTAGGAGCTTTCTTT.

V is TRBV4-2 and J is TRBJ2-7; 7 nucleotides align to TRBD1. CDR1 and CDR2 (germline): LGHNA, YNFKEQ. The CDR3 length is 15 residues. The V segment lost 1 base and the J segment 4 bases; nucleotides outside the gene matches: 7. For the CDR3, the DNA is TGTGCCAGCAGCCAAGCACAGGGGAGTCAGTACGAGCAGTACTTC. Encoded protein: CASSQAQGSQYEQYF.

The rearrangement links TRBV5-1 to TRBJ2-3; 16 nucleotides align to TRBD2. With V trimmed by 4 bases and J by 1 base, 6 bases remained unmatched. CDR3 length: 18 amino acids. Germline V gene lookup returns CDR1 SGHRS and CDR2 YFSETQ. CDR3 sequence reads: CASSLGTSGRARTDTQYF. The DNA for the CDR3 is TGCGCCAGCAGCCTTGGGACTAGCGGGAGGGCCCGCACAGATACGCAGTATTTT.

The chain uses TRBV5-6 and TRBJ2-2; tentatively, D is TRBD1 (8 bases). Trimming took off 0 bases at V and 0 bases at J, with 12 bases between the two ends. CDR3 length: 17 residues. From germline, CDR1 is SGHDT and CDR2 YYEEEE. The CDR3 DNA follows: TGTGCCAGCAGCTTGGACAGGGGGACTACGAACACCGGGGAGCTGTTTTTT. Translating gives CASSLDRGTTNTGELFF. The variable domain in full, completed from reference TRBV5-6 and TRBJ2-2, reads DAGVTQSPTHLIKTRGQQVTLRCSPKSGHDTVSWYQQALGQGPQFIFQYYEEEERQRGNFPDRFSGHQFPNYSSELNVNALLLGDSALYLCASSLDRGTTNTGELFFGEGSRLTVL.

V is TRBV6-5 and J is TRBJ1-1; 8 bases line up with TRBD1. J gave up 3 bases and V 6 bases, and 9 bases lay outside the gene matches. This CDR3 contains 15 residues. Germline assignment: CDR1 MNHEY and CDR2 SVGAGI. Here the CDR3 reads CASSRGQDPYTEAFF. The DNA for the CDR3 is TGTGCCAGCAGCCGGGGACAGGATCCATACACTGAAGCTTTCTTT.

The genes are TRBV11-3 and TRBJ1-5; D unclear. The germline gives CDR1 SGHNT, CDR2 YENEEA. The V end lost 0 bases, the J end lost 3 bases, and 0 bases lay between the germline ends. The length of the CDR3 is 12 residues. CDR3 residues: CASSLDNQPQHF. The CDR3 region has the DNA TGTGCCAGCAGCTTAGACAATCAGCCCCAGCATTTT.

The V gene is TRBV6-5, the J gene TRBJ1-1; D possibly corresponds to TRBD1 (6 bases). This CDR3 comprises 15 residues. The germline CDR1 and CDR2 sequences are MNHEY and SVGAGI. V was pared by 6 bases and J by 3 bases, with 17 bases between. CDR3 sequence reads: CASRHLIGGYTEAFF. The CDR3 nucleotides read TGTGCCAGCAGACATCTCATCGGGGGCTACACTGAAGCTTTCTTT.

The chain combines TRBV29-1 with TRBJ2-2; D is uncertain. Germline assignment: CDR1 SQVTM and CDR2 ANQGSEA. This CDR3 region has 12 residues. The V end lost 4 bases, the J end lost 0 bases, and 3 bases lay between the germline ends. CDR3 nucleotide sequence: TGCAGCGTTGCGGCGAACACCGGGGAGCTGTTTTTT. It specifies CSVAANTGELFF.

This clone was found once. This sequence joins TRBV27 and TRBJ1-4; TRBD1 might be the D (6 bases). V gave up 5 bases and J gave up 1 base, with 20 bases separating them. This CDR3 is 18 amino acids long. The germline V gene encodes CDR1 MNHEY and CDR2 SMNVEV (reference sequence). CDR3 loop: CASSTAQGRWETNEKLFF. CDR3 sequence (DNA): TGTGCCAGCAGTACCGCACAGGGACGGTGGGAAACTAATGAAAAACTGTTTTTT. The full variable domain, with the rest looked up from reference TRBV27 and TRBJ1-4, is EAQVTQNPRYLITVTGKKLTVTCSQNMNHEYMSWYRQDPGLGLRQIYYSMNVEVTDKGDVPEGYKVSRKEKRNFPLILESPSPNQTSLYFCASSTAQGRWETNEKLFFGSGTQLSVL.

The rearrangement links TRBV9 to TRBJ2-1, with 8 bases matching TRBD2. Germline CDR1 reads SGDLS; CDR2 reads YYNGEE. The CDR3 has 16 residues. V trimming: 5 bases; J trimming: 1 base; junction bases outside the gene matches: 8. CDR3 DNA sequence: TGTGCCAGCAGTCCCAGCGGGGGCATGTCCTACAATGAGCAGTTCTTC. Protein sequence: CASSPSGGMSYNEQFF.

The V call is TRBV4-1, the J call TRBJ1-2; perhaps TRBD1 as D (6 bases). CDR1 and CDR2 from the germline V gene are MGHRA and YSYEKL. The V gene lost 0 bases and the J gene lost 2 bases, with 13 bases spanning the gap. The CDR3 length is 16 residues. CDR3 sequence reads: CASSQDPGQTNYGYTF. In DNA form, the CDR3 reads TGCGCCAGCAGCCAAGATCCTGGACAGACAAACTATGGCTACACCTTC.

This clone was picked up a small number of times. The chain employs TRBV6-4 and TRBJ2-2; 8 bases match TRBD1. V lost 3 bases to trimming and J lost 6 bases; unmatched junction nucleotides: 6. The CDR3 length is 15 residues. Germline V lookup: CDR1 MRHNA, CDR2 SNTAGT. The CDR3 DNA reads TGTGCCAGCAGTGAGACAGGGGAAGTCGCCGGGGAGCTGTTTTTT. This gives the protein CASSETGEVAGELFF.

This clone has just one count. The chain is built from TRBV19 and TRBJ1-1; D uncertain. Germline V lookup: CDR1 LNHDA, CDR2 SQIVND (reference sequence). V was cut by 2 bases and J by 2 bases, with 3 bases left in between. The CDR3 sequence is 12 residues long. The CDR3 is CASSILNTEAFF. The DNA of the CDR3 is TGTGCCAGTAGTATACTAAACACTGAAGCTTTCTTT.

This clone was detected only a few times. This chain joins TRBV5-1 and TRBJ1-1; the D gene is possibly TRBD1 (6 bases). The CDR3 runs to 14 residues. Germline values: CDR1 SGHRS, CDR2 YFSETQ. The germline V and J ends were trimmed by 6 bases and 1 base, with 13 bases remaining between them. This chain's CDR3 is CASNKGDKNTEAFF. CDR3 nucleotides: TGCGCCAGCAACAAAGGGGACAAGAACACTGAAGCTTTCTTT.

The DNA of the CDR3 is TGTGCCAGTAGTATCCAGCGGGGGGGCGAGGAGACCCAGTACTTC. This codes for CASSIQRGGEETQYF. The chain links TRBV19 to TRBJ2-5; 10 positions agree with TRBD2. From germline, CDR1 is LNHDA and CDR2 SQIVND (reference sequence). V lost 3 bases to trimming and J lost 5 bases; unmatched junction nucleotides: 6. The CDR3 runs to 15 residues. Looking up the rest from reference TRBV19 and TRBJ2-5 gives the full variable domain: DGGITQSPKYLFRKEGQNVTLSCEQNLNHDAMYWYRQDPGQGLRLIYYSQIVNDFQKGDIAEGYSVSREKKESFPLTVTSAQKNPTAFYLCASSIQRGGEETQYFGPGTRLLVL.

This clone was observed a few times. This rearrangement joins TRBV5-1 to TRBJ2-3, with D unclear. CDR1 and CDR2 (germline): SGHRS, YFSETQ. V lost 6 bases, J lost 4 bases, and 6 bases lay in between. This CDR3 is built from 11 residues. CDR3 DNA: TGCGCCAGCAATAACGCAGATACGCAGTATTTT. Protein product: CASNNADTQYF.

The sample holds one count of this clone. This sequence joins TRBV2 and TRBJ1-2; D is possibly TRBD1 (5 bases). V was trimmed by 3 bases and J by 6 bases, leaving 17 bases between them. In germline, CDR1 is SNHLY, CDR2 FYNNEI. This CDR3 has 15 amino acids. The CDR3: CASSDPGPVQNGYTF. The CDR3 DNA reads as TGTGCCAGCAGTGACCCGGGGCCCGTACAGAATGGCTACACCTTC.

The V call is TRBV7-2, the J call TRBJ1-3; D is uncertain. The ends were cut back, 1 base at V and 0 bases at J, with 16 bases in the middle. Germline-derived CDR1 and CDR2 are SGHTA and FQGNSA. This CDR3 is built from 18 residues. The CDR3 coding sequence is TGTGCCAGCAGCTTAGTATCCGGGCGCGGGATCTCTGGAAACACCATATATTTT. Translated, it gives CASSLVSGRGISGNTIYF.

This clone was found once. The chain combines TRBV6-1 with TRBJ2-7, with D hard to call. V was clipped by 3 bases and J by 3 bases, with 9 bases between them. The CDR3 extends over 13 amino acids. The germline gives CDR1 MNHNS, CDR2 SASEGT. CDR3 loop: CASSDRAFYEQYF. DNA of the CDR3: TGTGCCAGCAGTGACCGGGCCTTCTACGAGCAGTACTTC.

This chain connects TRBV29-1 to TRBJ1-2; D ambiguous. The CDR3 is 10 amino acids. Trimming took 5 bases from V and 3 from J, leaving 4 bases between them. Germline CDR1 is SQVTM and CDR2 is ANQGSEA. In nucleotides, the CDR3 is TGCAGCGTTTTGGACTATGGCTACACCTTC. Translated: CSVLDYGYTF.